The entry below describes one TCR beta chain. This entry comes from a study of T cells of healthy individuals. One entry per CDR3 protein, called by TCRdb with MiXCR from the 5' RACE reads. The data hold around 90,000 distinct CDR3 sequences, with about 4.8% observed a single time. The CDR3 runs to 13 residues. V lost 3 bases and J lost 3, with 8 bases in between. Germline loops: CDR1 KGHSH, CDR2 LQKENI. This rearrangement joins TRBV18 to TRBJ1-1, with a possible D match to TRBD1 (5 bases). The sequence was obtained from a female donor in good health. The CDR3 loop reads CASSPLQDTEAFF. CDR3 sequence (DNA): TGTGCCAGCTCACCCCTACAGGACACTGAAGCTTTCTTT.